Included here is one TCR beta chain sequence, with context. This clonotype was counted many times. The specificity of this receptor is unknown. Base qualities are not provided; no much larger clone lies one nucleotide away. At the junction V is shortened by 3 bases and J by 7 bases, with 10 bases in between. The germline V gene gives CDR1 as SGHRS and CDR2 as YFSETQ. Spanning cysteine to phenylalanine, the CDR3 consists of 12 amino acids. Only CDR3 DNA remains: 36 bases, in frame from the first base. The data stem from a study of neurological immune-mediated disorders (dated by TCRdb to about 2019). Regarding the complete study: Among the approximately 34 multiple sclerosis patients, relapsing-remitting MS was present in roughly 30 and secondary progressive MS was present in 3. The study compared peripheral blood TCR-beta repertoires of HTLV-I-associated myelopathy (HAM/TSP) patients, multiple sclerosis patients and healthy controls using UMI-based sequencing. Longitudinal samples, technical triplicates and paired sorted CD4+ and CD8+ T-cell subsets, alongside PBMC samples, were included among the approximately 99 TCR-beta libraries. Each longitudinal HAM/TSP and healthy donor was sampled at 3 time-points spaced at 3-40 month intervals. The cohort was made up of about 65 subjects, consisting of some 14 HAM/TSP patients, about 34 multiple sclerosis patients and about 20 healthy controls. Overall study results and their limits: In phylogenetic analysis, the repertoires of 18 of 34 MS patients grouped into a cluster of related CDR3 sequences, which suggests a possible signature at the repertoire level. No association of the MS cluster with clinical or MRI features was observed, and the need for larger cohorts was stated by the authors. The highest TCR clonal expansion was observed in HAM/TSP patients, whereas the lowest was observed in MS patients, even when compared with healthy controls. No identical CDR3 amino acid sequences were shared among expanded clones across subjects, suggesting private TCR-beta repertoires in all groups.

To synthesize cDNA, template-switch 5'RACE was performed with a primer carrying a 10-nucleotide random unique molecular identifier so that each TCR transcript was tagged. Every sequencing run yielded over 200 million TCR-beta sequences covering 15-18 subjects. The RNeasy kit was used for extraction of total RNA. Using the KAPA Real-time Library Amplification kit, TCR-beta VDJ regions were amplified with primers for the TCR constant region and the 5'RACE anchor. Sample indexes and Illumina adaptors were added in a first PCR, after which library yield was increased in a second PCR. After purification with Ampure beads, the TCR product of roughly 650 bp was size-selected on a 2% E-gel SizeSelection system. Library quality was checked on a Bioanalyzer, concentration was measured with Qubit, and libraries were quantified with the Kapa Library Quantification kit before pooling. An Illumina HiSeq 2500 was used to sequence the libraries paired-end at 2 x 150 bp. To increase sequence diversity, roughly 24-32% phiX was spiked into each library pool. Processing in the source paper ran as follows. Quality-filtered reads were processed with the UMI-based MiGEC pipeline, which removed over 75% of raw TCR sequences during error correction. IMGT germline references were used for aligning VDJ genes, and each clonotype was defined as a unique CDR3 amino acid sequence together with its V-J genes. Clonal expansion, Shannon diversity and CDR3 relatedness (CalcPairwiseDistances, ClusterSamples) were evaluated with VDJtools, and phylogenetic trees were built with CLCbio workbench. A clone was classed as expanded if it had 8 or more unique UMIs, a cutoff based on coefficient-of-variation modelling across technical triplicates. The public reads were run again by TCRdb, first through fastp at Q25 and then through MiXCR, and only productive beta chains were kept. A single entry per CDR3 protein holds the most common genes and DNA from its merged rows. The V and J calls were not made by the authors but by TCRdb's processing. The sample table lists tens of thousands of distinct CDR3 sequences, 3.5% to 5.5% of them with a count of one. Approximately 5.7% of the sample is held by the ten biggest clonotypes.

What this sample's time point label stands for: longitudinal time-point 3. Unsorted PBMC libraries were generated from 2 million PBMCs stored in RNAlater at -80 °C until RNA extraction. The multiple sclerosis patients were enrolled in a US clinical protocol that used magnetic resonance imaging to evaluate disease progression. PBMCs were separated from peripheral blood using Ficoll-Hypaque density gradient centrifugation and then cryopreserved in liquid nitrogen. The V and J segments used are TRBV5-1 and TRBJ1-1, with TRBD1 as a weak D call on 5 bases. The TCR comes from a woman aged 55-69 years with multiple sclerosis. The sample comprised PBMCs. Here is the DNA: TGCGCCAGCAGCTACCAAACAGGTGAAGCTTTCTTT. This codes for CASSYQTGEAFF.